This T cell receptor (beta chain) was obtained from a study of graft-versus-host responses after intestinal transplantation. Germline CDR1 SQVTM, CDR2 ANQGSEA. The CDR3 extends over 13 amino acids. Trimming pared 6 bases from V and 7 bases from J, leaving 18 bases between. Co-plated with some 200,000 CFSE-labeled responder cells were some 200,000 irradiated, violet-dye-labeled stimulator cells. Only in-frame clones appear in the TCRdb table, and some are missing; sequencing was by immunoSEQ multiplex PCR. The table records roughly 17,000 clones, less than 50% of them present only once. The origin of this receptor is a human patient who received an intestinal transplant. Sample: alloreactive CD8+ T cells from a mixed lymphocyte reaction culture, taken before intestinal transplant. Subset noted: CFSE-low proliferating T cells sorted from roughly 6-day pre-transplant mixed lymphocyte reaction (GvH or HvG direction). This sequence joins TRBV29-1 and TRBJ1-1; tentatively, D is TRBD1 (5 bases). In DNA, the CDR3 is TGCAGCGTCGGAAGGGACGGATTTGGTGAAGCTTTCTTT. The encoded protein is CSVGRDGFGEAFF.